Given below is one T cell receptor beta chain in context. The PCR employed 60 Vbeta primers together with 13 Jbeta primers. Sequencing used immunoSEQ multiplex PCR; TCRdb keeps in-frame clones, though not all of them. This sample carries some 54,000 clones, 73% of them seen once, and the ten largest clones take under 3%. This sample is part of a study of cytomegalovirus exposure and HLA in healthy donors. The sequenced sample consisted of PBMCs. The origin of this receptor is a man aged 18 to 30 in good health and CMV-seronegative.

DNA of the CDR3: TGTGCCAGCAGCCATAGACAGGGGGGCAACAATGAGCAGTTCTTC. Residues: CASSHRQGGNNEQFF. The rearrangement links TRBV5-4 to TRBJ2-1, with 9 bases aligning to TRBD1. The V gene's germline CDR1 is SGHNT and CDR2 YYREEE (reference sequence). The CDR3 contains 15 residues. V lost 4 bases, J lost 5 bases, and 7 bases stayed unmatched.